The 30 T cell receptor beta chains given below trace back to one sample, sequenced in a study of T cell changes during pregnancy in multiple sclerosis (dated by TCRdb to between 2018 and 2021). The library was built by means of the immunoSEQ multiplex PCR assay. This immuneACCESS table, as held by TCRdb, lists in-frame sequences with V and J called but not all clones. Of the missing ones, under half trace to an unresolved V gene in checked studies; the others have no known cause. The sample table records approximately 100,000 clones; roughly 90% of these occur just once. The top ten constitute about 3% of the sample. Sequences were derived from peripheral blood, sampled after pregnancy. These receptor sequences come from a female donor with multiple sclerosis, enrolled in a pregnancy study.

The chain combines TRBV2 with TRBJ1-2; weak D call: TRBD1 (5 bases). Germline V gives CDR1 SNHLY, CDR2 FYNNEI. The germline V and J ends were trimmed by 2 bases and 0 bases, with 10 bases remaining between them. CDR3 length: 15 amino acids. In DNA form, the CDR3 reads TGTGCCAGCAGTGAAACGGGGGTAGCTAACTATGGCTACACCTTC. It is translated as CASSETGVANYGYTF.

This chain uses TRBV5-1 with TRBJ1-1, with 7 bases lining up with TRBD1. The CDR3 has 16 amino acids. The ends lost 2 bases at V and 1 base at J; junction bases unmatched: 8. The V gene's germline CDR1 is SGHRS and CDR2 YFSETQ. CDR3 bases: TGCGCCAGCAGCTTTTCCGTGACAGGGAGGAACACTGAAGCTTTCTTT. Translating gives CASSFSVTGRNTEAFF.

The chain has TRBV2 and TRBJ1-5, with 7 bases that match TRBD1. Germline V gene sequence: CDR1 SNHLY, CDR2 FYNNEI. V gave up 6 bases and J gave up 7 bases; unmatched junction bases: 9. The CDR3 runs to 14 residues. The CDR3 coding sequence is TGTGCCAGCAGCGACAGGGACGGAGGGCAGCCCCAGCATTTT. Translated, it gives CASSDRDGGQPQHF.

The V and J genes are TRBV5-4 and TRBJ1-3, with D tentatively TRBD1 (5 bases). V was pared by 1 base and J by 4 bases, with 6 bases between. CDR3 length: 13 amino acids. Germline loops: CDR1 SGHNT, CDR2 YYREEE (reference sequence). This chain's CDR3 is CASSLPGGNTIYF. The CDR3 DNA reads TGTGCCAGCAGCTTGCCAGGGGGAAACACCATATATTTT.

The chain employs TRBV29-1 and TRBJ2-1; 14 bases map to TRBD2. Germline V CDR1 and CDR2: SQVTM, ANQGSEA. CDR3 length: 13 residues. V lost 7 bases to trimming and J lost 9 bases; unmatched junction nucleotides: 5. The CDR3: CSATSGGAGEQFF. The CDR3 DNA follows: TGCAGCGCGACTAGCGGGGGGGCAGGTGAGCAGTTCTTC.

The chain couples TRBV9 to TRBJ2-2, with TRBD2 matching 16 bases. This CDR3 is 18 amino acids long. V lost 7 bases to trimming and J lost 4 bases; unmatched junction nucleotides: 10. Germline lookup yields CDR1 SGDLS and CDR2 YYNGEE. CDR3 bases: TGTGCCAGCGGGGAGGGACTAGCGGGGGGGCAAGGCACCGGGGAGCTGTTTTTT. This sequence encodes CASGEGLAGGQGTGELFF.

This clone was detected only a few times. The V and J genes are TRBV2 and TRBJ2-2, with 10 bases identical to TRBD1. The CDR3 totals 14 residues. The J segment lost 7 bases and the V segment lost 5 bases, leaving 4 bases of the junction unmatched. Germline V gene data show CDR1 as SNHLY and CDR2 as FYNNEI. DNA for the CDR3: TGTGCCAGCAGTTTGGGACAGGGGTACGGGGAGCTGTTTTTT. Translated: CASSLGQGYGELFF.

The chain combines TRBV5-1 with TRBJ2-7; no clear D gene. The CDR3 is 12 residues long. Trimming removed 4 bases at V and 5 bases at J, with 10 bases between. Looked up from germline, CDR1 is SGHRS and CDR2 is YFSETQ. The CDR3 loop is CASSLFRDEQYF. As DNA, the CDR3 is TGCGCCAGCAGCCTCTTCCGCGACGAGCAGTACTTC.

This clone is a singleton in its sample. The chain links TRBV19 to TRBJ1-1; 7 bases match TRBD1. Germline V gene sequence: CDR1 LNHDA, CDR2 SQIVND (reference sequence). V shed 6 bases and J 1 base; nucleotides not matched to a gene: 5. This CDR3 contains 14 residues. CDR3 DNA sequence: TGTGCCAGTAGGATACAGGGGAAGAACACTGAAGCTTTCTTT. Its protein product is CASRIQGKNTEAFF. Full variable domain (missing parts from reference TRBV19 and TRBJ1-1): DGGITQSPKYLFRKEGQNVTLSCEQNLNHDAMYWYRQDPGQGLRLIYYSQIVNDFQKGDIAEGYSVSREKKESFPLTVTSAQKNPTAFYLCASRIQGKNTEAFFGQGTRLTVV.

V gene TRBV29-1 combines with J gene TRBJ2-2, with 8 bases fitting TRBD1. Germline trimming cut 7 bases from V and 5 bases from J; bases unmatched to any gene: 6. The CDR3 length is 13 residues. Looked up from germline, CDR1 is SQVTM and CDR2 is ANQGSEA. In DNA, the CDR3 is TGCAGCGCTAGGACAGGGCGAACCGGGGAGCTGTTTTTT. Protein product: CSARTGRTGELFF.

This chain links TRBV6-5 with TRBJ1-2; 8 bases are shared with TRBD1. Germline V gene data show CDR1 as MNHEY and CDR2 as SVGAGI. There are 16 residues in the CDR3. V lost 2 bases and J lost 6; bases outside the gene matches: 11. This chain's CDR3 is CASSYGPGTGFNGYTF. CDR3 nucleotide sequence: TGTGCCAGCAGTTACGGGCCCGGGACAGGATTTAATGGCTACACCTTC.

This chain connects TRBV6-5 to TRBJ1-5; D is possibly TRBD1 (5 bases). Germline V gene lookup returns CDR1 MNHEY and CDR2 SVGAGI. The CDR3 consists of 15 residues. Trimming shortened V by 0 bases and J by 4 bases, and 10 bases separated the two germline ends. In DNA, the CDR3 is TGTGCCAGCAGTTACTCCTACAGGAGTAATCAGCCCCAGCATTTT. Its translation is CASSYSYRSNQPQHF.

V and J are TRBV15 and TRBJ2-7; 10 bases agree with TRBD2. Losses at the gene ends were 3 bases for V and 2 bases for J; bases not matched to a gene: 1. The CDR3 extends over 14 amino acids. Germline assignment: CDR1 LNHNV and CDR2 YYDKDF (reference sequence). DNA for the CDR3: TGTGCCACCAGCAGTAGCGGGGGGCCCTACGAGCAGTACTTC. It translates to CATSSSGGPYEQYF.

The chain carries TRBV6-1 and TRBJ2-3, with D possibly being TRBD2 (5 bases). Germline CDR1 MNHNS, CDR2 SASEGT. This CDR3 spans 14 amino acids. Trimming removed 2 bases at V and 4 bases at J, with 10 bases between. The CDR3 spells CASSELGRADTQYF. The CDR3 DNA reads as TGTGCCAGCAGTGAACTCGGGCGGGCAGATACGCAGTATTTT.

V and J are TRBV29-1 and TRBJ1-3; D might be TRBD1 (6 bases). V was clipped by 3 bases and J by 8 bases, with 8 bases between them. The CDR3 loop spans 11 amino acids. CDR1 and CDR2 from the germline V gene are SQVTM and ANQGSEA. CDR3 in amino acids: CSVDRGDTIYF. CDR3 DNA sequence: TGCAGCGTTGACAGGGGAGACACCATATATTTT. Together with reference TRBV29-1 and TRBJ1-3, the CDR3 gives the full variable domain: SAVISQKPSRDICQRGTSLTIQCQVDSQVTMMFWYRQQPGQSLTLIATANQGSEATYESGFVIDKFPISRPNLTFSTLTVSNMSPEDSSIYLCSVDRGDTIYFGEGSWLTVV.

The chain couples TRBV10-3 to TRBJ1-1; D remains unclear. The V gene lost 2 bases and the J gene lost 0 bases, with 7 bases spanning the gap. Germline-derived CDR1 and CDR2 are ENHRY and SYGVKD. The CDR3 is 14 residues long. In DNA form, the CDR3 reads TGTGCCATCAGTGAGGAGGGATTGAACACTGAAGCTTTCTTT. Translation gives CAISEEGLNTEAFF.

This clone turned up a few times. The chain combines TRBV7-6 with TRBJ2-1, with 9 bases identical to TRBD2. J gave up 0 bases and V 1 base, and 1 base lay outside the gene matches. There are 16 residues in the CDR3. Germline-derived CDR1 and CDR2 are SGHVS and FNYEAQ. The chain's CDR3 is CASSLGTSDSYNEQFF. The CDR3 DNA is TGTGCCAGCAGCTTAGGGACTAGCGACTCCTACAATGAGCAGTTCTTC.

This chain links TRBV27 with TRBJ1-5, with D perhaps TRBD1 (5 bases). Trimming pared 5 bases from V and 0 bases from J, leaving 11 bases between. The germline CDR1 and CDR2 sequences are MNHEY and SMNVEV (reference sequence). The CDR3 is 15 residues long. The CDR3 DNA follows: TGTGCCAGCAGTGCGACAGTTAATAGCAATCAGCCCCAGCATTTT. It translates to CASSATVNSNQPQHF.

In DNA form, the CDR3 reads TGTGCCAGCAGCTCCGACAGCAGCTCCTATAATTCACCCCTCCACTTT. Protein: CASSSDSSSYNSPLHF. This sequence joins TRBV5-6 and TRBJ1-6, with D possibly being TRBD1 (5 bases). Trimming took 3 bases from V and 0 from J, leaving 10 bases between them. Germline values: CDR1 SGHDT, CDR2 YYEEEE. The CDR3 totals 16 residues.

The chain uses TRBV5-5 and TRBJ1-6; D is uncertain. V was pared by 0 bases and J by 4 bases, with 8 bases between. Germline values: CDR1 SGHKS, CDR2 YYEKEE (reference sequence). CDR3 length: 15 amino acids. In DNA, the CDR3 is TGTGCCAGCAGCTTGGCAGGCATTTATAATTCACCCCTCCACTTT. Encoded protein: CASSLAGIYNSPLHF.

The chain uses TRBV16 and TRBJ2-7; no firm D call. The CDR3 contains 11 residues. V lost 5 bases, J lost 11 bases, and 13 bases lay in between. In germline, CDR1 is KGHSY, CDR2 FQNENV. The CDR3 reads CASSERLVEYF. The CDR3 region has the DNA TGTGCCAGCAGCGAGCGACTCGTGGAGTACTTC. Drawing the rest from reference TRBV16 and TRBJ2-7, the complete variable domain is GEEVAQTPKHLVRGEGQKAKLYCAPIKGHSYVFWYQQVLKNEFKFLISFQNENVFDETGMPKERFSAKCLPNSPCSLEIQATKLEDSAVYFCASSERLVEYFGPGTRLTVT.

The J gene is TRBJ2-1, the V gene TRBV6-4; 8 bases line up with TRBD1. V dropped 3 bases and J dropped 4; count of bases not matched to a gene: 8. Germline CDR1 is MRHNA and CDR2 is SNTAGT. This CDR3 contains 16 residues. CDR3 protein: CASSERQGSLYNEQFF. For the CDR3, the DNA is TGTGCCAGCAGTGAACGACAGGGGTCCTTATACAATGAGCAGTTCTTC.

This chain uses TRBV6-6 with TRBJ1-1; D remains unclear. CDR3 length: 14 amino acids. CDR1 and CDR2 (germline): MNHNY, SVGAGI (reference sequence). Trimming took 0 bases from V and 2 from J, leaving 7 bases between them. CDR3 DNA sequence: TGTGCCAGCAGTTACTCGCACAGCAACACTGAAGCTTTCTTT. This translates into CASSYSHSNTEAFF.

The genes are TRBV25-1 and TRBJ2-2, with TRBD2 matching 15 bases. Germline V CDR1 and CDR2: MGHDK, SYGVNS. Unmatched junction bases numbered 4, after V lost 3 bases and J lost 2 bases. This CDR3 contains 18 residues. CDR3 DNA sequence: TGTGCCAGCAGTGAGGGACTAGCGGGGGGTTTTAACACCGGGGAGCTGTTTTTT. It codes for CASSEGLAGGFNTGELFF.

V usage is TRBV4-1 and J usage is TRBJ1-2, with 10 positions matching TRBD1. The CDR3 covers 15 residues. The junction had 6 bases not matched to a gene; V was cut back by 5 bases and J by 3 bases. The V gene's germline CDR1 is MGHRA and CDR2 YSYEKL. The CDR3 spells CASSSYGQGDYGYTF. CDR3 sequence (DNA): TGCGCCAGCAGCTCGTACGGACAGGGGGACTATGGCTACACCTTC.

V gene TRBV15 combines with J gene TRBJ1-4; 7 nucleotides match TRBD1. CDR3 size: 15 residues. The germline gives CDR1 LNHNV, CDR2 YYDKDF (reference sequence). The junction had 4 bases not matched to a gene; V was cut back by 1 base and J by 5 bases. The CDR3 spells CATSRGGTANEKLFF. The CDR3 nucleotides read TGTGCCACCAGCAGAGGTGGGACAGCGAATGAAAAACTGTTTTTT.

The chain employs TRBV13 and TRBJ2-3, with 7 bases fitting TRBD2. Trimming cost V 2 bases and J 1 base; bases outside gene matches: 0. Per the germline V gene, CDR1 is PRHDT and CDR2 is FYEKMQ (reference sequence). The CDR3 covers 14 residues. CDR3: CASSLRGGTDTQYF. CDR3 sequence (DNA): TGTGCCAGCAGCTTACGGGGGGGCACAGATACGCAGTATTTT. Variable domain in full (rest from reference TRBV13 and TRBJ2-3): AAGVIQSPRHLIKEKRETATLKCYPIPRHDTVYWYQQGPGQDPQFLISFYEKMQSDKGSIPDRFSAQQFSDYHSELNMSSLELGDSALYFCASSLRGGTDTQYFGPGTRLTVL.

In nucleotides, the CDR3 is TGTGCCAGCAGTCAGGGGCAGGGCTTGTCCGATGAGCAGTTCTTC. It encodes CASSQGQGLSDEQFF. This sequence joins TRBV25-1 and TRBJ2-1; a possible D gene is TRBD1 (6 bases). This CDR3 is built from 15 residues. The germline V gene encodes CDR1 MGHDK and CDR2 SYGVNS. Trimming stripped 5 bases from V and 8 bases from J, with 19 bases between.

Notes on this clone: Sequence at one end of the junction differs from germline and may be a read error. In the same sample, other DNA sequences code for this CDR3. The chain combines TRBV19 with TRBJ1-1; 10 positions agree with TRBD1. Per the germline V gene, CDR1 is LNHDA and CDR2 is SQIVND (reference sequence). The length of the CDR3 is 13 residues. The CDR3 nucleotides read TGTGCCAGCAAACGACAGGGGGCGAGTGAAGCCTTCTTT. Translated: CASKRQGASEAFF.

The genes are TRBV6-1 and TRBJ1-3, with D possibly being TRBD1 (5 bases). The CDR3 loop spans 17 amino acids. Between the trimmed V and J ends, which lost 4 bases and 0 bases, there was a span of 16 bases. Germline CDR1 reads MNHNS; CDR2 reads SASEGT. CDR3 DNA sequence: TGTGCCAGCAGTGTGTCCCGGGACGGGAGCTCTGGAAACACCATATATTTT. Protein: CASSVSRDGSSGNTIYF.